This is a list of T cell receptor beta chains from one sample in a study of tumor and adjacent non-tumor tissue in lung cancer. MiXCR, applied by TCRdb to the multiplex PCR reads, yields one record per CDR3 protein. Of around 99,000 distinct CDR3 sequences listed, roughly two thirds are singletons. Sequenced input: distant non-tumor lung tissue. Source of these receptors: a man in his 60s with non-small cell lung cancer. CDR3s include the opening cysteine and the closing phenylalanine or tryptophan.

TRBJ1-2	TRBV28	CASRPPSGVYGYTF
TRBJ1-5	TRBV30	CALTKGTGGYSNQPQHF
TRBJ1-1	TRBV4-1	CASTGTGNAVAFF
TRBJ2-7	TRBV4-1	CASSQESGQYEQYF
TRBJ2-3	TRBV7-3	CASSPVPGLAGLPGYTQYF
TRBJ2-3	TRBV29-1	CSALGTSGIRSTDTQYF
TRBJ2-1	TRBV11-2	CASSLGGRGEWDEQFF
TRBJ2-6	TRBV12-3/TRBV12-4	CASSRAGANVLTF
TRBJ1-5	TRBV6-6	CASSTTNQPQHF
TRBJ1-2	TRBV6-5	CASSPPGAGRFGYTF
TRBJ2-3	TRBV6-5	CASSYGDGRADTQYF
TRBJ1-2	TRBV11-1	CASSIQGIEDGYTF